This TCR beta chain was retrieved from a study of early T cells in non-severe SARS-CoV-2 infection. Study-wide context: Sequencing targeted bulk RNA from unsorted whole blood, leaving chains unpaired. Study results and limitations: Matches to VDJdb favored anti-spike CD8 responses and missed private and CD4 specificities.

The library protocol tagged individual cDNA molecules with unique molecular identifiers. Each CDR3 protein is one row after TCRdb ran MiXCR on the 5' RACE reads. This sample carries some 30,000 distinct CDR3 sequences, roughly 5.8% of them seen once, and the ten largest clones take 5% to 6.5%. With regard to this clonotype: As yet, its antigen is unknown.

The CDR3 extends over 15 amino acids. The germline V and J ends were trimmed by 3 bases and 0 bases, with 12 bases remaining between them. The germline V gene has CDR1 SGHDT and CDR2 YYEEEE. The J gene is TRBJ1-2, the V gene TRBV5-6; D remains ambiguous. The sample comprised whole blood. The TCR sequence derives from an adult who was a healthcare worker with PCR-confirmed SARS-CoV-2 infection or an uninfected control (not recorded which). The CDR3 nucleotides read TGTGCCAGCAGCTCTCCAGGACGGACTAACTATGGCTACACCTTC. Translating it yields CASSSPGRTNYGYTF.